This T cell receptor beta chain was obtained from a study of blood T cell repertoires in COVID-19. Study information: Donors in the United States, Italy and Spain gave samples during acute or convalescent COVID-19.

As processed by the authors: Counts of nucleated cells, estimated from reference gene primer amplification, were obtained. The protocol was immunoSEQ multiplex PCR, while the TCRdb copy is restricted to in-frame clones and leaves out a portion. V and J calls and clone size come straight from that table; D and trimming were deduced from the DNA. The repertoire holds 300,000 to 350,000 clones, with less than 90% as singletons. Participants were aged roughly 18 to 89 years from around 24 US areas. Cohort assignment relied on participant-reported clinical history. The receptor comes from a woman under 40 who had recovered from COVID-19. The sequenced material came from PBMCs or T cells enriched from blood (not recorded which).

CDR3 amino acids: CASSSRGNSYNSPLHF. The CDR3 nucleotides read TGTGCCAGCAGCTCCAGGGGGAACTCCTATAATTCACCCCTCCACTTT. V and J are TRBV7-9 and TRBJ1-6; the match to TRBD1 covers 7 bases. CDR1 and CDR2 from the germline V gene are SEHNR and FQNEAQ (reference sequence). The CDR3 is made up of 16 amino acids. J gave up 0 bases and V 4 bases, and 3 bases lay outside the gene matches.